Shown below are 20 T cell receptor beta chains from a single sample sequenced in a study of shared clonotypes between healthy human individuals. The table came from immunoSEQ multiplex PCR; TCRdb's copy has only in-frame clones and leaves some out. The sample holds around 2.5 million clones, 90% to 95% seen once. Specimen: naive CD4+ T cells from PBMCs. Subset: CD45RA+ positively selected. These receptors originate from a young man in good health. Some clones in this sample may be carry-over from other donors' samples.

The V gene is TRBV5-4, the J gene TRBJ2-2, with TRBD1 matching over 9 bases. V lost 1 base, J lost 6 bases, and 7 bases stayed unmatched. Germline values: CDR1 SGHNT, CDR2 YYREEE (reference sequence). This CDR3 has 16 residues. The CDR3 bases are TGTGCCAGCAGCTTGACGGGACAGGGAATCGCCGGGGAGCTGTTTTTT. Encoded protein: CASSLTGQGIAGELFF.

This chain links TRBV5-4 with TRBJ2-2; D remains ambiguous. Germline assignment: CDR1 SGHNT and CDR2 YYREEE (reference sequence). The V and J ends lost 4 bases and 6 bases respectively, with 13 bases between them. The CDR3 loop spans 14 amino acids. The CDR3 DNA reads as TGTGCCAGCAGCCAGAAGGTTGGGGCCGGGGAGCTGTTTTTT. Protein: CASSQKVGAGELFF.

The chain employs TRBV30 and TRBJ1-4; TRBD1 agrees at 7 bases. Unmatched junction bases numbered 5, after V lost 0 bases and J lost 13 bases. This CDR3 has 12 residues. Looked up from germline, CDR1 is GTSNPN and CDR2 is SVGIG (reference sequence). In DNA form, the CDR3 reads TGTGCCTGGAGTGTCGGGACAGTTAGACTGTTTTTT. Residues: CAWSVGTVRLFF.

In DNA, the CDR3 is TGTGCCAGCAGCTTAGTTGCAAACGGGGAGCTGTTTTTT. Translation gives CASSLVANGELFF. The chain carries TRBV7-9 and TRBJ2-2; D unresolved. Germline CDR1 reads SEHNR; CDR2 reads FQNEAQ (reference sequence). The CDR3 length is 13 residues. Trimming shortened V by 1 base and J by 7 bases, and 7 bases separated the two germline ends.

The chain is built from TRBV2 and TRBJ1-2; 11 bases line up with TRBD1. This CDR3 spans 14 amino acids. V was clipped by 4 bases and J by 2 bases; unmatched bases: 0. CDR1 is SNHLY and CDR2 is FYNNEI in the germline V gene. The CDR3 DNA is TGTGCCAGCAGTGGGACAGGGGGCAACTATGGCTACACCTTC. Translated, it gives CASSGTGGNYGYTF.

The J gene is TRBJ2-3, the V gene TRBV4-1, with 8 bases that match TRBD2. CDR1 MGHRA and CDR2 YSYEKL come from the germline V gene. CDR3 length equals 15 residues. V lost 4 bases, J lost 0 bases, and 3 bases stayed unmatched. The CDR3 DNA sequence: TGCGCCAGCAGCCCAGCGGGAGTAAGCACAGATACGCAGTATTTT. Residues: CASSPAGVSTDTQYF.

The chain couples TRBV5-1 to TRBJ2-5; the match to TRBD2 covers 7 bases. Germline values: CDR1 SGHRS, CDR2 YFSETQ. The length of the CDR3 is 14 residues. V was clipped by 4 bases and J by 1 base; unmatched bases: 4. The CDR3 DNA follows: TGCGCCAGCAGCGTGACTAGCAGCCAAGAGACCCAGTACTTC. Encoded protein: CASSVTSSQETQYF.

The rearrangement links TRBV9 to TRBJ2-5, with a tentative D call TRBD1 (6 bases). The CDR3 runs 14 residues. Germline V gene data show CDR1 as SGDLS and CDR2 as YYNGEE. Trimming took 7 bases from V and 4 from J, leaving 17 bases between them. The CDR3 sequence: CASGRQVERETQYF. The CDR3 coding sequence is TGTGCCAGCGGAAGACAGGTAGAGAGAGAGACCCAGTACTTC.

The rearrangement joins TRBV29-1 to TRBJ2-3, with D perhaps assigned TRBD1 or TRBD2 (5 bases each). The CDR3 contains 12 residues. Germline lookup yields CDR1 SQVTM and CDR2 ANQGSEA. V gave up 7 bases and J gave up 3 bases, with 11 bases separating them. CDR3 loop: CSASGPTDTQYF. CDR3 nucleotides: TGCAGCGCCTCGGGACCAACAGATACGCAGTATTTT.

V and J are TRBV5-1 and TRBJ1-2; no firm D call. The CDR3 has 14 amino acids. V was cut by 3 bases and J by 6 bases, with 15 bases left in between. CDR1 and CDR2 from the germline V gene are SGHRS and YFSETQ. CDR3 sequence reads: CASSYKTGVHGYTF. CDR3 nucleotide sequence: TGCGCCAGCAGCTATAAGACCGGCGTCCATGGCTACACCTTC.

This rearrangement joins TRBV29-1 to TRBJ2-1, with 8 positions matching TRBD1. The CDR3 has 16 residues. The V segment lost 0 bases and the J segment 4 bases; nucleotides outside the gene matches: 8. The germline V gene has CDR1 SQVTM and CDR2 ANQGSEA. DNA of the CDR3: TGCAGCGTTGAAGACCCCGGGACAGGCCATTACAATGAGCAGTTCTTC. Translation: CSVEDPGTGHYNEQFF.

The CDR3 reads CASSLGTEDQPQHF. The CDR3 DNA reads TGCGCCAGCAGCCTTGGGACAGAGGATCAGCCCCAGCATTTT. This chain joins TRBV5-1 and TRBJ1-5; the match to TRBD1 covers 7 bases. Trimming cost V 4 bases and J 5 bases; bases outside gene matches: 6. The germline V gene encodes CDR1 SGHRS and CDR2 YFSETQ. This CDR3 region has 14 residues.

This chain uses TRBV19 with TRBJ1-3; TRBD1 matches at 8 bases. Germline CDR1 and CDR2: LNHDA and SQIVND (reference sequence). This CDR3 has 16 residues. With 3 bases clipped from V and 3 bases from J, the junction kept 7 bases outside the gene matches. The CDR3 DNA sequence: TGTGCCAGTAGTATTCAGGGGGCGATATATGGAAACACCATATATTTT. Its protein is CASSIQGAIYGNTIYF.

As concerns this clone: This sample includes further DNA sequences coding for the same CDR3. The rearrangement uses TRBV5-4 and TRBJ2-1; either TRBD1 or TRBD2 may fit D (6 bases each). The V gene's germline CDR1 is SGHNT and CDR2 YYREEE (reference sequence). The CDR3 contains 16 residues. V lost 0 bases to trimming and J lost 3 bases, with 13 bases between them. The CDR3, as DNA: TGTGCCAGCAGCTTGGCGGGGGCAGGTGGCTACAATGAGCAGTTCTTC. This codes for CASSLAGAGGYNEQFF.

This clone was detected once. The chain recombines TRBV5-6 with TRBJ2-1; no reliable D call. CDR3 length equals 16 residues. Between the trimmed V and J ends, which lost 1 base and 4 bases, there was a span of 15 bases. Germline assignment: CDR1 SGHDT and CDR2 YYEEEE. CDR3 protein: CASSLSDGHLYNEQFF. CDR3 coding DNA: TGTGCCAGCAGCTTGTCCGATGGTCATCTTTACAATGAGCAGTTCTTC.

V is TRBV27 and J is TRBJ2-7, with 7 nucleotides matching TRBD1. Germline V gene sequence: CDR1 MNHEY, CDR2 SMNVEV (reference sequence). The CDR3 length is 15 residues. The junction had 5 bases not matched to a gene; V was cut back by 2 bases and J by 1 base. The CDR3 here is CASSLIEGASYEQYF. CDR3 nucleotides: TGTGCCAGCAGTTTAATTGAGGGGGCTTCCTACGAGCAGTACTTC.

The V gene is TRBV6-5, the J gene TRBJ2-1; TRBD1 agrees at 10 bases. V shed 5 bases and J 7 bases; nucleotides not matched to a gene: 2. This CDR3 has 13 amino acids. Germline-derived CDR1 and CDR2 are MNHEY and SVGAGI. CDR3 in amino acids: CASSRTGGNEQFF. Written as DNA, the CDR3 is TGTGCCAGCAGTCGGACAGGGGGTAATGAGCAGTTCTTC.

The CDR3 sequence: CASSVKFGAGVETQYF. CDR3 sequence (DNA): TGTGCCAGCAGCGTAAAGTTCGGGGCGGGAGTTGAGACCCAGTACTTC. The J gene is TRBJ2-5, the V gene TRBV9; 7 positions match TRBD2. Germline values: CDR1 SGDLS, CDR2 YYNGEE. After removal of 1 base from V and 5 bases from J, the junction contained 11 bases not matched to a gene. This CDR3 comprises 16 residues.

A word on this clone: Within the sample, other DNA sequences also encode this same CDR3. The chain is built from TRBV28 and TRBJ2-2; D remains unclear. The CDR3 covers 12 residues. V gave up 5 bases and J gave up 6 bases, with 7 bases separating them. Germline V gene sequence: CDR1 MDHEN, CDR2 SYDVKM. The CDR3 sequence: CASSLSAGELFF. CDR3 in DNA: TGTGCCAGCAGTCTGAGTGCCGGGGAGCTGTTTTTT.

This clone appeared once. The rearrangement uses TRBV19 and TRBJ1-1, with 7 bases fitting TRBD1. V lost 1 base, J lost 1 base, and 3 bases stayed unmatched. The CDR3 consists of 15 residues. Per the germline V gene, CDR1 is LNHDA and CDR2 is SQIVND (reference sequence). CDR3 in amino acids: CASSIANRGNTEAFF. The CDR3 bases are TGTGCCAGTAGTATAGCGAACAGGGGGAACACTGAAGCTTTCTTT.